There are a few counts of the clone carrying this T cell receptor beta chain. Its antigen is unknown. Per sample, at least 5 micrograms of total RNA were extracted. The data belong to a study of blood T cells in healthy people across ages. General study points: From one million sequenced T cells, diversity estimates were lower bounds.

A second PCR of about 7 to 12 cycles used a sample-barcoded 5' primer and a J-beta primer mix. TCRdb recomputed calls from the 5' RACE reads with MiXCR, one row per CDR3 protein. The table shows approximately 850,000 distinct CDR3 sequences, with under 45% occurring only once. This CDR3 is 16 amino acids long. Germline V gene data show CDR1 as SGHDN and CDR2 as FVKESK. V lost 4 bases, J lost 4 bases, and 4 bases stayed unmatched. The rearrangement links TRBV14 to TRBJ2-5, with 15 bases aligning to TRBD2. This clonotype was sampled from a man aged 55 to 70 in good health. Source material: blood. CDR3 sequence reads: CASSPWTSGGAETQYF. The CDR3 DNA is TGTGCCAGCAGCCCTTGGACTAGCGGGGGGGCAGAGACCCAGTACTTC.